This is a list of T cell receptor beta chains from one sample in a study of T cells in Graves' hyperthyroidism and ophthalmopathy. Each CDR3 protein gets one entry after TCRdb re-called the multiplex PCR reads with MiXCR. There are hundreds of thousands of distinct CDR3 sequences in the sample; roughly 17% occur only once, and less than 4.5% lies in the top ten. Sequenced input: blood. The receptor set was obtained from a woman aged 25 to 39 with Graves' hyperthyroidism. Each CDR3 is given with its conserved first and last residue. The D gene is left open where the match is weak. Clone size is not always given. Where it is, it says once, few, many or a class for expanded clones.

>TRBV5-1|TRBD1|few|TRBJ2-5
TGCGCCAGCAGCTTGGCTACAGGGGCCCAAGAGACCCAGTACTTC
CASSLATGAQETQYF
>TRBV28|-|few|TRBJ1-3
TGTGCCAGCAGTTCGACGGACATCACTAGCAGAAACACCATATATTTT
CASSSTDITSRNTIYF
>TRBV5-6|TRBD2|-|TRBJ2-5
TGTGTCAGCAGCTTATATCGCGGGAGATTAGAGACCCAGTACTTC
CVSSLYRGRLETQYF
>TRBV18|-|-|TRBJ2-7
TGTGCCAGCTCACCAGGGACAGGGACTAGGTCAGACGAGCAGTACTTC
CASSPGTGTRSDEQYF
>TRBV6-2/TRBV6-3|TRBD2|many|TRBJ2-1
TGTGCCAGCAGTTTCTTAGGGACTAGAAATGAGCAGTTCTTC
CASSFLGTRNEQFF
>TRBV12-3/TRBV12-4|-|many|TRBJ2-2
TGTGCCAGCAACCAGGGTCCCGGGGAGCTGTTTTTT
CASNQGPGELFF
>TRBV9|-|once|TRBJ2-1
TGTGCCAGCAGCGTGACTGGCGGGTACTACAATGAGCAGTTCTTC
CASSVTGGYYNEQFF
>TRBV27|TRBD2|many|TRBJ2-3
TGTGCCAGCAGTTTTTCGGGACTAGTAACAGATACGCAGTATTTT
CASSFSGLVTDTQYF
>TRBV11-3|-|many|TRBJ2-1
TGTGCCAGCGCCCGGACAGCAGACAATGAGCAGTTCTTC
CASARTADNEQFF
>TRBV27|-|few|TRBJ2-1
TGTGCCAGCAGTTTAGGGGTTAGGGAATTGCAGTTCTTC
CASSLGVRELQFF
>TRBV3-1|TRBD2|-|TRBJ2-1
TGTGCCAGCAGCCAAGTCCGGGCTAGCGGGAGGGGGGTCTCCTACAATGAGCAGTTCTTC
CASSQVRASGRGVSYNEQFF
>TRBV20-1|TRBD2|few|TRBJ2-2
TGCAGTGCGAGACTAGCGGGCTTGAACACCGGGGAGCTGTTTTTT
CSARLAGLNTGELFF
>TRBV5-1|-|many|TRBJ2-2
TGCGCCAGCAGGAAACAGGATCACACCGGGGAGCTGTTTTTT
CASRKQDHTGELFF
>TRBV5-1|-|-|TRBJ2-6
TGCGCCAGCTCCACGCGGGGCGCAGGGGGACCTGGGGCCAACGTCCTGACTTTC
CASSTRGAGGPGANVLTF
>TRBV18|-|few|TRBJ2-3
TGTGCCAGCTCACCCACCTGGGATCCGGGGTATTTT
CASSPTWDPGYF
>TRBV27|TRBD1|-|TRBJ2-7
TGTGCCAGCAGCCCGAGGACAGGGGGCGAACCCTCCTACGAGCAGTACTTC
CASSPRTGGEPSYEQYF
>TRBV19|-|few|TRBJ2-2
TGTGCCAGTTTGTCGTGGGACACCGGGGAGCTGTTTTTT
CASLSWDTGELFF
>TRBV30|-|many|TRBJ2-5
TGTGCCTGGTTACGGGGCGGCCAAGAGACCCAGTACTTC
CAWLRGGQETQYF
>TRBV25-1|-|-|TRBJ1-4
TGTGCCAGCGGAGGGTTCGCAACTAATGAAAAACTGTTTTTT
CASGGFATNEKLFF
>TRBV2|TRBD2|many|TRBJ2-7
TGTGCCAGCAGGAGTGCAAGGGGAGGGGATGGCTACGAGCAGTACTTC
CASRSARGGDGYEQYF
>TRBV5-1|TRBD1|many|TRBJ1-1
TGCGCCAGCAGCTTGGTAGTACAGGGGCCCATCAACACTGAAGCTTTCTTT
CASSLVVQGPINTEAFF
>TRBV5-6|TRBD1|-|TRBJ2-3
TGTGCCAGCACCCTGGACAGGGTGGGCACAGATACGCAGTATTTT
CASTLDRVGTDTQYF
>TRBV28|TRBD1|-|TRBJ2-5
TGTGCCAGCAGCCGATATGAGGGGGCGGGCCAAGAGACCCAGTACTTC
CASSRYEGAGQETQYF
>TRBV28|-|many|TRBJ2-2
TGTGCCAGCAGTTTATCCCCGATGAGAAACACCGGGGAGCTGTTTTTT
CASSLSPMRNTGELFF
>TRBV5-1|-|-|TRBJ2-2
TGCGCCAGCAGCATCAACAGGGACACCGGGGAGCTGTTTTTT
CASSINRDTGELFF
>TRBV9|-|many|TRBJ2-7
TGTGCCAGCAGCGTAGTGGGGGGTTTCGGAACCTACGAGCAGTACTTC
CASSVVGGFGTYEQYF
>TRBV6-1|-|many|TRBJ1-5
TGTGCCAGCAGTGTTAGGGGCGGCAATCAGCCCCAGCATTTT
CASSVRGGNQPQHF
>TRBV12-3/TRBV12-4|-|many|TRBJ1-2
TGTGCCAGCAGTTTAGGGGCCAGGGGAAGTGGCTACACCTTC
CASSLGARGSGYTF
>TRBV7-3|-|many|TRBJ1-1
TGTGCCAGCAGCCCGGGTGGGGAGGGGACTGAAGCTTTCTTT
CASSPGGEGTEAFF
>TRBV2|-|-|TRBJ2-6
TGTGCCAGCAGTGAGAGAGGGGCCAACGTCCTGACTTTC
CASSERGANVLTF
>TRBV7-2|TRBD2|many|TRBJ2-7
TGTGCCAGCAGCTCCCGTAGAGCGGGAGGTACCTACGAGCAGTACTTC
CASSSRRAGGTYEQYF
>TRBV9|-|-|TRBJ2-1
TGTGCCAGCAGCGTTGAGACAGTCTACAATGAGCAGTTCTTC
CASSVETVYNEQFF
>TRBV2|-|-|TRBJ1-2
TGTGCCAGCAGTATAATACAGGGAGGCCCGATCTATGGCTACACCTTC
CASSIIQGGPIYGYTF
>TRBV28|-|-|TRBJ2-5
TGTGCCAGCGAGCGGGACAGTCAAGAGACCCAGTACTTC
CASERDSQETQYF
>TRBV19|TRBD1|few|TRBJ1-2
TGTGCCAGTAGTATCCAGGGGGCGGCTGGCTACACCTTC
CASSIQGAAGYTF
>TRBV12-3/TRBV12-4|-|-|TRBJ1-5
TGTGCCAGCAGTTTTTTTGTTTCAGGGGCCGGTCAGCCCCAGCATTTT
CASSFFVSGAGQPQHF